Below, 9 T cell receptor beta chains from the same sample are listed, as sequenced in a study of cytomegalovirus exposure and HLA in healthy donors (dated by TCRdb to 2015 to 2018). Receptors were amplified or captured by the immunoSEQ multiplex PCR assay. The multiplex PCR relied on a mix of 60 forward primers for TCR Vbeta segments and 13 reverse primers for TCR Jbeta segments. The source is immuneACCESS, and TCRdb retained only in-frame sequences with V and J called. Part of the clones is not carried over; for the studies checked, unresolved V genes explain less than half of this, and the remainder is unexplained. This sample lists about 150,000 clones; 70% to 85% were detected once. The top ten constitute under 6.5% of the sample. Specimen: PBMCs. These receptors were taken from a man in his fifties or sixties in good health and CMV-seropositive.

The genes are TRBV10-2 and TRBJ2-7; a weak D match, TRBD1 (6 bases). The V end was cut by 8 bases, the J end by 1 base, with 12 bases between. The CDR3 length is 13 residues. Looked up from germline, CDR1 is WSHSY and CDR2 is SAAADI. In nucleotides, the CDR3 is TGCGCCAGCTCCTCGGGACATTCCTACGAGCAGTACTTC. This codes for CASSSGHSYEQYF.

The chain recombines TRBV5-1 with TRBJ2-2; D may be TRBD1 (6 bases). Germline V CDR1 and CDR2: SGHRS, YFSETQ. The V gene lost 1 base and the J gene lost 3 bases, with 10 bases spanning the gap. This CDR3 is built from 15 residues. CDR3 sequence (DNA): TGCGCCAGCAGCTTGAAGTCAGGGGACACCGGGGAGCTGTTTTTT. Its protein is CASSLKSGDTGELFF.

This clone has a single count. The chain carries TRBV30 and TRBJ1-3, with 7 bases aligning to TRBD1. The CDR3 has 15 amino acids. The V gene's germline CDR1 is GTSNPN and CDR2 SVGIG (reference sequence). J gave up 2 bases and V 1 base, and 5 bases lay outside the gene matches. The CDR3: CAWSARQGAGNTIYF. The CDR3 nucleotides read TGTGCCTGGAGTGCCCGGCAGGGGGCTGGAAACACCATATATTTT.

The V and J genes are TRBV5-1 and TRBJ1-4, with D hard to call. The CDR3 consists of 15 residues. The V and J ends lost 2 bases and 0 bases respectively, with 8 bases between them. Germline V lookup: CDR1 SGHRS, CDR2 YFSETQ. This CDR3 is CASSLGSATNEKLFF. The CDR3 bases are TGCGCCAGCAGCTTAGGGAGCGCAACTAATGAAAAACTGTTTTTT.

The J gene is TRBJ1-3, the V gene TRBV5-6; D remains ambiguous. Germline-derived CDR1 and CDR2 are SGHDT and YYEEEE. The CDR3 is 15 amino acids. Trimming removed 4 bases at V and 0 bases at J, with 11 bases between. Written as DNA, the CDR3 is TGTGCCAGCAGCACCCTCCCAGTCTCTGGAAACACCATATATTTT. It codes for CASSTLPVSGNTIYF.

This rearrangement joins TRBV4-1 to TRBJ2-1, with 10 bases identical to TRBD2. This CDR3 region has 18 residues. Germline CDR1 is MGHRA and CDR2 is YSYEKL. V was clipped by 3 bases and J by 0 bases; unmatched bases: 8. The CDR3 loop is CASSHPGLALSSYNEQFF. CDR3 bases: TGCGCCAGCAGCCACCCGGGACTAGCGCTTAGCTCCTACAATGAGCAGTTCTTC.

This chain joins TRBV6-1 and TRBJ2-7; 11 bases are shared with TRBD1. Germline values: CDR1 MNHNS, CDR2 SASEGT. This CDR3 comprises 14 residues. With 5 bases clipped from V and 3 bases from J, the junction kept 3 bases outside the gene matches. The CDR3: CASSRTGGVYEQYF. CDR3 bases: TGTGCCAGCAGTAGGACAGGGGGCGTCTACGAGCAGTACTTC.

This clone was picked up a small number of times. The chain links TRBV4-2 to TRBJ2-7; tentative D call: TRBD2 (5 bases). CDR3 size: 16 residues. Per germline, CDR1 LGHNA and CDR2 YNFKEQ. V lost 0 bases and J lost 0, with 12 bases in between. CDR3 DNA: TGTGCCAGCAGCCAAGATCAGTTACTAGGCTCCTACGAGCAGTACTTC. Translating it yields CASSQDQLLGSYEQYF.

The rearrangement links TRBV4-2 to TRBJ2-5, with 11 bases aligning to TRBD1. Germline loops: CDR1 LGHNA, CDR2 YNFKEQ. V trimming: 5 bases; J trimming: 0 bases; junction bases outside the gene matches: 5. The CDR3 contains 16 residues. CDR3 loop: CASSTGQGADQETQYF. The CDR3 bases are TGTGCCAGCAGCACTGGACAGGGGGCTGACCAAGAGACCCAGTACTTC.